One and the same sample provided the 24 T cell receptor beta chains below, sequenced in a study of Ad26.COV2.S vaccination and SARS-CoV-2 variants. Treatment denoted: around 19 received Ad26.COV2.S at low or high dose, single or two shots; about 5 received placebo; per-sample allocation not given. Each sample was drawn 63 days after the first injection (of vaccine or placebo). Profiled with immunoSEQ multiplex PCR; TCRdb holds only in-frame clones, not every one. This table holds 400,000 to 500,000 clones, 88% found once. The sequences come from peripheral blood, collected in a trial of Ad26.COV2.S vaccine versus placebo. The receptors stem from a person aged 18-65 years who received the Ad26.COV2.S COVID-19 vaccine or a placebo.

The chain uses TRBV9 and TRBJ1-2, with D unresolved. V was trimmed by 0 bases and J by 2 bases, leaving 5 bases between them. The CDR3 totals 13 residues. Germline values: CDR1 SGDLS, CDR2 YYNGEE. The CDR3 sequence is CASSVDKNYGYTF. CDR3 coding DNA: TGTGCCAGCAGCGTAGACAAGAACTATGGCTACACCTTC.

A note on this clone: A much larger clone differs from this one at a single base, so this may be a read error. The same CDR3 also results from other DNA sequences found in this sample. V is TRBV6-5 and J is TRBJ1-1, with D hard to call. Trimming cost V 2 bases and J 1 base, with 5 bases left between them. The length of the CDR3 is 13 residues. The germline V gene encodes CDR1 MNHEY and CDR2 SVGAGI. This CDR3 reads CASSYRGNTEAFF. The CDR3 nucleotides are TGTGCCAGCAGTTACCGGGGGAACACTGAAGCTTTCTTT.

The chain recombines TRBV29-1 with TRBJ1-2; the D gene is possibly TRBD1 (6 bases). Germline values: CDR1 SQVTM, CDR2 ANQGSEA. The CDR3 has 13 amino acids. Trimming took 1 base from V and 3 from J, leaving 9 bases between them. CDR3 coding DNA: TGCAGCGTTGAAGCAAACAGGGACTATGGCTACACCTTC. Its protein is CSVEANRDYGYTF.

Worth noting for this clone: This sample includes further DNA sequences coding for the same CDR3. CDR3 DNA sequence: TGTGCCAGCAGCTTAGCAGGCGATAACTATGGCTACACCTTC. Its protein product is CASSLAGDNYGYTF. The rearrangement uses TRBV7-9 and TRBJ1-2; no firm D call. The germline V gene has CDR1 SEHNR and CDR2 FQNEAQ (reference sequence). V was cut by 0 bases and J by 1 base, with 6 bases left in between. The CDR3 covers 14 residues.

The chain recombines TRBV30 with TRBJ1-1, with 7 nucleotides matching TRBD1. V shed 2 bases, J shed 5 bases, and the junction held 5 bases outside the gene matches. There are 13 residues in the CDR3. Germline CDR1 and CDR2: GTSNPN and SVGIG (reference sequence). DNA of the CDR3: TGTGCCTGGAGTCCCACAGGGGAGACTGAAGCTTTCTTT. This gives the protein CAWSPTGETEAFF.

V and J are TRBV10-2 and TRBJ2-7; 9 positions agree with TRBD1. This CDR3 has 15 amino acids. The V segment lost 5 bases and the J segment 2 bases; nucleotides outside the gene matches: 7. Germline V lookup: CDR1 WSHSY, CDR2 SAAADI. CDR3 sequence reads: CASSTTGTGTYEQYF. The CDR3 DNA is TGCGCCAGCAGTACCACCGGGACAGGGACCTACGAGCAGTACTTC.

This clone was detected only once. V usage is TRBV28 and J usage is TRBJ1-2; 9 bases line up with TRBD1. Germline trimming cut 4 bases from V and 3 bases from J; bases unmatched to any gene: 12. This CDR3 spans 17 amino acids. Germline V gives CDR1 MDHEN, CDR2 SYDVKM. Here the CDR3 DNA reads TGTGCCAGCAGTTGGGACAGGGAAATTTTGATGGACTATGGCTACACCTTC. Encoded protein: CASSWDREILMDYGYTF.

This chain joins TRBV7-3 and TRBJ2-3, with 11 bases fitting TRBD2. The CDR3 runs to 14 residues. V lost 6 bases, J lost 5 bases, and 4 bases stayed unmatched. Germline V gives CDR1 SGHTA, CDR2 FQGTGA. CDR3 in amino acids: CASSSGGAKDTQYF. For the CDR3, the DNA is TGTGCCAGCAGTAGCGGGGGGGCCAAAGATACGCAGTATTTT.

The genes are TRBV19 and TRBJ2-2; 7 positions agree with TRBD1. This CDR3 has 14 residues. Trimming cost V 7 bases and J 2 bases; bases outside gene matches: 4. Germline lookup yields CDR1 LNHDA and CDR2 SQIVND (reference sequence). CDR3 in DNA: TGTGCCAGTAATGGACAGGTCAACACCGGGGAGCTGTTTTTT. This gives the protein CASNGQVNTGELFF.

This chain links TRBV7-9 with TRBJ1-1; 7 bases match TRBD1. The J segment lost 5 bases and the V segment lost 1 base, leaving 19 bases of the junction unmatched. This CDR3 spans 19 amino acids. CDR1 is SEHNR and CDR2 is FQNEAQ in the germline V gene (reference sequence). CDR3 region: CASSLGSFRGGAGRTEAFF. CDR3 sequence (DNA): TGTGCCAGCAGCTTAGGAAGTTTTAGAGGGGGCGCAGGTCGGACTGAAGCTTTCTTT.

This chain links TRBV7-2 with TRBJ2-2; 7 bases align to TRBD2. This CDR3 contains 12 residues. Looked up from germline, CDR1 is SGHTA and CDR2 is FQGNSA. The CDR3 reads CAGGSVTGELFF. CDR3 DNA: TGTGCGGGGGGGTCGGTCACCGGGGAGCTGTTTTTT. Using reference TRBV7-2 and TRBJ2-2 for the parts outside the CDR3, the full variable domain is GAGVSQSPSNKVTEKGKDVELRCDPISGHTALYWYRQSLGQGLEFLIYFQGNSAPDKSGLPSDRFSAERTGGSVSTLTIQRTQQEDSAVYLCAGGSVTGELFFGEGSRLTVL.

V usage is TRBV4-2 and J usage is TRBJ2-5, with D possibly TRBD2 on 6 matching bases. Deletions cut 4 bases from V and 5 bases from J, with 14 bases between. Germline CDR1 reads LGHNA; CDR2 reads YNFKEQ. The CDR3 loop spans 14 amino acids. The CDR3, as DNA: TGTGCCAGCAGCCGTGGCGGGGTTGGGGAGACCCAGTACTTC. Amino acid sequence: CASSRGGVGETQYF.

The gene calls are TRBV7-9 and TRBJ2-4; D possibly corresponds to TRBD2 (6 bases). Germline CDR1 and CDR2: SEHNR and FQNEAQ (reference sequence). The CDR3 contains 16 residues. Trimming pared 4 bases from V and 0 bases from J, leaving 13 bases between. This CDR3 reads CASSSPEGLAKNIQYF. The CDR3 bases are TGTGCCAGCAGCTCCCCCGAGGGACTAGCCAAAAACATTCAGTACTTC.

CDR3 bases: TGTGCCAGCAGTGCCCGGGGGCGGCTAGACGGGGAGCTGTTTTTT. Encoded protein: CASSARGRLDGELFF. The chain employs TRBV2 and TRBJ2-2; D tentatively fits TRBD1 or TRBD2 (6 bases each). The germline V gene encodes CDR1 SNHLY and CDR2 FYNNEI. This CDR3 comprises 15 residues. V was clipped by 4 bases and J by 7 bases, with 16 bases between them.

The chain couples TRBV4-3 to TRBJ2-5, with D unresolved. V was cut by 0 bases and J by 5 bases, with 10 bases left in between. Germline assignment: CDR1 LGHNA and CDR2 YSLEER. The CDR3 consists of 14 residues. In nucleotides, the CDR3 is TGCGCCAGCAGCCAAGAGGTAGGGCCCGAGACCCAGTACTTC. This codes for CASSQEVGPETQYF.

The chain carries TRBV6-5 and TRBJ1-5; D is ambiguous. The CDR3 is made up of 15 amino acids. V was pared by 7 bases and J by 7 bases, with 20 bases between. CDR1 is MNHEY and CDR2 is SVGAGI in the germline V gene. The DNA of the CDR3 is TGTGCCAGCACGGACGGCAGTCTGATCAGGCAGCCCCAGCATTTT. Amino acids: CASTDGSLIRQPQHF.

V and J are TRBV19 and TRBJ1-2, with D uncertain. Germline V gene data show CDR1 as LNHDA and CDR2 as SQIVND (reference sequence). There are 12 residues in the CDR3. The V end was cut by 10 bases, the J end by 3 bases, with 12 bases between. In nucleotides, the CDR3 is TGTGCCACCCGGAGGGAGGACTATGGCTACACCTTC. Translating it yields CATRREDYGYTF.

This clone showed up just once. The chain has TRBV2 and TRBJ1-5, with a tentative D call TRBD1 (6 bases). The germline V and J ends were trimmed by 4 bases and 5 bases, with 9 bases remaining between them. Germline V CDR1 and CDR2: SNHLY, FYNNEI. The CDR3 has 13 amino acids. The DNA of the CDR3 is TGTGCCAGCAGTGGGAACAGGGATCAGCCCCAGCATTTT. It is translated as CASSGNRDQPQHF.

This chain connects TRBV9 to TRBJ2-3; 10 nucleotides align to TRBD2. With 0 bases clipped from V and 8 bases from J, the junction kept 9 bases outside the gene matches. Germline CDR1 and CDR2: SGDLS and YYNGEE. This CDR3 comprises 16 residues. DNA for the CDR3: TGTGCCAGCAGCGTAGGAGTCAGCGGGGGGGCGCGTACGCAGTATTTT. It specifies CASSVGVSGGARTQYF.

V gene TRBV28 combines with J gene TRBJ2-3; TRBD2 agrees at 16 bases. Looked up from germline, CDR1 is MDHEN and CDR2 is SYDVKM. J gave up 7 bases and V 5 bases, and 12 bases lay outside the gene matches. The CDR3 runs 18 residues. CDR3 protein: CASSLQPGLAGGRNTQYF. The CDR3 nucleotides read TGTGCCAGCAGTCTCCAGCCGGGACTAGCGGGGGGGAGAAATACGCAGTATTTT.

This clone appeared once. The chain recombines TRBV27 with TRBJ2-3, with TRBD2 as a possible D gene (6 bases). The CDR3 covers 14 residues. The ends were cut back, 3 bases at V and 3 bases at J, with 10 bases in the middle. Germline values: CDR1 MNHEY, CDR2 SMNVEV (reference sequence). CDR3 protein: CASSFNGGTDTQYF. The DNA of the CDR3 is TGTGCCAGCAGTTTTAACGGGGGTACAGATACGCAGTATTTT.

This clone showed up just once. This chain uses TRBV10-2 with TRBJ2-7; 8 bases line up with TRBD2. Unmatched junction bases numbered 8, after V lost 7 bases and J lost 0 bases. The CDR3 covers 15 residues. Germline CDR1 WSHSY, CDR2 SAAADI. The CDR3 here is CASTKPGLDSYEQYF. The CDR3, as DNA: TGCGCCAGCACTAAACCGGGACTAGACTCCTACGAGCAGTACTTC.

The chain carries TRBV27 and TRBJ2-1; 10 nucleotides agree with TRBD1. This CDR3 is built from 17 residues. Germline CDR1 reads MNHEY; CDR2 reads SMNVEV (reference sequence). The V and J ends lost 7 bases and 6 bases, in that order; junction bases with no gene match: 15. The CDR3 sequence: CASTPFLRDRGANEQFF. CDR3 nucleotides: TGTGCCAGCACCCCTTTCCTCCGGGACAGGGGTGCCAATGAGCAGTTCTTC.

The chain employs TRBV30 and TRBJ2-7; 7 bases match TRBD1. This CDR3 is 13 amino acids long. J was trimmed by 2 bases and V by 1 base; bases with no gene match: 2. The germline CDR1 and CDR2 sequences are GTSNPN and SVGIG (reference sequence). The CDR3 loop is CAWSGGTAYEQYF. The CDR3, as DNA: TGTGCCTGGAGTGGAGGGACAGCCTACGAGCAGTACTTC.